Each of the 5 T cell receptor beta chains below was sequenced from the same sample in a study of blood T cell repertoires in COVID-19 (TCRdb year 2020). Receptor libraries were prepared by the immunoSEQ multiplex PCR assay. Here the immuneACCESS table is served through TCRdb, limited to in-frame sequences with V and J called. Missing clones are a known gap in these copies; in checked studies unresolved V genes cover under half, and the rest lacks a known reason. The sample table contains hundreds of thousands of clones; only one count was recorded for around nine tenths of them. About 1.2% of the sample is held by the ten biggest clonotypes. Material for sequencing was peripheral blood. The receptors originated from a man between 65 and 85 years old with acute or convalescent COVID-19.

The chain links TRBV29-1 to TRBJ1-1; no firm D call. V lost 4 bases and J 4 bases, leaving 16 bases between the germline ends. Per germline, CDR1 SQVTM and CDR2 ANQGSEA. This CDR3 is 14 amino acids long. The CDR3 reads CSVGLPAVVTEAFF. DNA for the CDR3: TGCAGCGTTGGCCTACCCGCGGTAGTCACTGAAGCTTTCTTT.

The rearrangement uses TRBV30 and TRBJ2-2; 7 nucleotides match TRBD1. The CDR3 spans 14 residues. CDR1 is GTSNPN and CDR2 is SVGIG in the germline V gene (reference sequence). The J segment lost 4 bases and the V segment lost 5 bases, leaving 7 bases of the junction unmatched. The CDR3 DNA is TGTGCCTGGGATACAGGGGTTGGCACCGGGGAGCTGTTTTTT. It is translated as CAWDTGVGTGELFF.

The chain couples TRBV5-5 to TRBJ1-5; tentative D call: TRBD1 (5 bases). This CDR3 has 15 amino acids. Germline loops: CDR1 SGHKS, CDR2 YYEKEE (reference sequence). V was trimmed by 1 base and J by 5 bases, leaving 13 bases between them. CDR3 residues: CASSLQSGPYQPQHF. The DNA of the CDR3 is TGTGCCAGCAGCTTGCAGTCAGGGCCCTATCAGCCCCAGCATTTT.

The rearrangement uses TRBV4-2 and TRBJ2-7, with D possibly matching TRBD2 (5 bases). Trimming cost V 2 bases and J 1 base, with 6 bases left between them. Germline V gives CDR1 LGHNA, CDR2 YNFKEQ. The CDR3 consists of 13 residues. The CDR3 reads CASSQRGSYEQYF. CDR3 DNA: TGTGCCAGCAGCCAACGGGGTTCCTACGAGCAGTACTTC.

V and J are TRBV7-9 and TRBJ1-1, with 7 bases aligning to TRBD1. V dropped 5 bases and J dropped 11; count of bases not matched to a gene: 11. The germline V gene has CDR1 SEHNR and CDR2 FQNEAQ (reference sequence). The CDR3 is made up of 13 amino acids. CDR3 nucleotides: TGTGCCAGCAGCACTACCGGGACAGATCTGGCTTTCTTT. Its protein product is CASSTTGTDLAFF.